This passage covers 21 T cell receptor beta chains from one sample sequenced in a study of CD8+ T cells in alopecia areata. Treatment here: oral pan-JAK inhibitor, 5-10 mg twice daily. Peripheral blood and lesional scalp punch biopsies came from alopecia areata patients. RNA extraction was followed by reverse transcription into cDNA, which acted as the sequencing template. Using immunoSEQ multiplex PCR, the repertoire was profiled, and TCRdb retains in-frame clones only, with some absent. The repertoire holds about 5,400 clones, with about two thirds as singletons. The source material was skin, sampled at week 24, from a patient treated with tofacitinib. The receptors here all came from a human donor with alopecia areata.

This chain uses TRBV27 with TRBJ2-1, with D possibly matching TRBD2 (6 bases). Germline V gene sequence: CDR1 MNHEY, CDR2 SMNVEV (reference sequence). Trimming cost V 9 bases and J 7 bases, with 19 bases left between them. CDR3 length equals 14 residues. The CDR3 coding sequence is TGTGCCAGTTCCTCCGGGGGTCCGAGGAATGAGCAGTTCTTC. Protein: CASSSGGPRNEQFF.

The chain is built from TRBV9 and TRBJ2-3; D is uncertain. The CDR3 has 12 residues. With 4 bases removed from V and 2 bases from J, the gap between germline ends came to 5 bases. Germline V lookup: CDR1 SGDLS, CDR2 YYNGEE. In nucleotides, the CDR3 is TGTGCCAGCAGCCCATCCACAGATACGCAGTATTTT. Translating it yields CASSPSTDTQYF.

The chain couples TRBV7-6 to TRBJ1-2, with a weak D call TRBD1 (6 bases). CDR3 length: 15 amino acids. V lost 5 bases, J lost 8 bases, and 21 bases lay in between. The germline gives CDR1 SGHVS, CDR2 FNYEAQ. The CDR3 DNA follows: TGTGCCAGCAGCCCAGGGATGCGGCAGGGGAGAGGCTACACCTTC. Amino acid sequence: CASSPGMRQGRGYTF.

This clone was found a few times. This chain links TRBV19 with TRBJ2-7, with 9 bases lining up with TRBD2. V lost 6 bases to trimming and J lost 1 base; unmatched junction nucleotides: 4. CDR1 is LNHDA and CDR2 is SQIVND in the germline V gene (reference sequence). The CDR3 length is 14 residues. CDR3 region: CASSEAGGSYEQYF. In DNA form, the CDR3 reads TGTGCCAGTAGCGAAGCGGGGGGATCCTACGAGCAGTACTTC.

The chain links TRBV25-1 to TRBJ1-1, with D perhaps TRBD1 (6 bases). CDR1 and CDR2 from the germline V gene are MGHDK and SYGVNS. This CDR3 is built from 15 residues. Trimming left V 7 bases short and J 2 bases short, with 17 bases between. CDR3 amino acids: CASKDSRLFNTEAFF. As DNA, the CDR3 is TGTGCCAGCAAGGACAGCCGATTATTTAACACTGAAGCTTTCTTT.

The chain has TRBV6-6 and TRBJ2-3; D gene uncertain. Trimming shortened V by 8 bases and J by 1 base, and 7 bases separated the two germline ends. Germline values: CDR1 MNHNY, CDR2 SVGAGI (reference sequence). The CDR3 length is 12 residues. DNA of the CDR3: TGTGCCAGCCGGCCCCGCACAGATACGCAGTATTTT. Encoded protein: CASRPRTDTQYF.

In this sample, this clone turned up a few times. J is TRBJ1-1 and V is TRBV5-1; D gene uncertain. V lost 1 base and J lost 7, with 8 bases in between. Germline-derived CDR1 and CDR2 are SGHRS and YFSETQ. The CDR3 is made up of 12 amino acids. CDR3: CASSLPGGEAFF. The CDR3 DNA reads as TGCGCCAGCAGCTTGCCGGGAGGTGAAGCTTTCTTT.

The chain is built from TRBV6-6 and TRBJ2-7; perhaps TRBD2 as D (5 bases). Trimming took 0 bases from V and 1 from J, leaving 10 bases between them. Germline CDR1 MNHNY, CDR2 SVGAGI (reference sequence). There are 15 residues in the CDR3. This CDR3 reads CASSYSPGSSYEQYF. DNA for the CDR3: TGTGCCAGCAGTTACTCTCCGGGGTCTTCCTACGAGCAGTACTTC.

This clone has a handful of counts. The chain has TRBV7-9 and TRBJ1-5, with 8 nucleotides matching TRBD1. Trimming removed 4 bases from V and 2 bases from J; junction bases left unmatched: 1. The germline V gene has CDR1 SEHNR and CDR2 FQNEAQ (reference sequence). CDR3 length: 14 residues. The CDR3 reads CASSSGQGNQPQHF. In DNA form, the CDR3 reads TGTGCCAGCAGCTCGGGACAGGGCAATCAGCCCCAGCATTTT.

The gene calls are TRBV2 and TRBJ2-3; TRBD1 aligns across 7 bases. Germline CDR1 and CDR2: SNHLY and FYNNEI. The CDR3 runs 15 residues. The V and J ends lost 2 bases and 1 base, in that order; junction bases with no gene match: 3. The CDR3 region has the DNA TGTGCCAGCAGTGAACGGCAGGGGGGCACAGATACGCAGTATTTT. Encoded protein: CASSERQGGTDTQYF.

The chain carries TRBV19 and TRBJ2-2, with TRBD1 matching 7 bases. The CDR3 loop spans 15 amino acids. V shed 6 bases, J shed 1 base, and the junction held 5 bases outside the gene matches. CDR1 and CDR2 (germline): LNHDA, SQIVND (reference sequence). CDR3 in amino acids: CASRFRTGNTGELFF. Written as DNA, the CDR3 is TGTGCCAGTAGGTTTAGGACAGGGAACACCGGGGAGCTGTTTTTT.

This rearrangement joins TRBV29-1 to TRBJ2-3, with 9 bases aligning to TRBD2. J gave up 2 bases and V 7 bases, and 7 bases lay outside the gene matches. Germline values: CDR1 SQVTM, CDR2 ANQGSEA. The CDR3 loop spans 14 amino acids. DNA for the CDR3: TGCAGCGCTCCACTAGCGGGCCCCACAGATACGCAGTATTTT. This gives the protein CSAPLAGPTDTQYF.

This chain links TRBV29-1 with TRBJ2-7; perhaps TRBD1 as D (8 bases). Germline CDR1 is SQVTM and CDR2 is ANQGSEA. CDR3 length: 15 amino acids. V lost 4 bases, J lost 0 bases, and 16 bases lay in between. CDR3 residues: CSVAGGTGSSYEQYF. In DNA form, the CDR3 reads TGCAGCGTTGCCGGGGGGACAGGATCCTCCTACGAGCAGTACTTC.

In this sample, this clone turned up once. V is TRBV5-1 and J is TRBJ2-5; no clear D. The J call may be faulty, since TRBJ2-7 better matches the DNA end. Germline CDR1 is SGHRS and CDR2 is YFSETQ. This CDR3 spans 11 amino acids. CDR3 in amino acids: CASSGYREQYF. The DNA for the CDR3 is TGCGCCAGCAGCGGCTATCGCGAGCAGTACTTC.

The chain carries TRBV7-2 and TRBJ1-6; TRBD1 is a possible D gene (6 bases). Germline V gene sequence: CDR1 SGHTA, CDR2 FQGNSA. The CDR3 consists of 17 residues. The germline V and J ends were trimmed by 2 bases and 8 bases, with 19 bases remaining between them. For the CDR3, the DNA is TGTGCCAGCAGCTTACGGACCCGACAGGCACCGTATTCACCCCTCCACTTT. It yields the protein CASSLRTRQAPYSPLHF.

The chain links TRBV7-2 to TRBJ2-5, with D tentatively TRBD2 (6 bases). The CDR3 totals 15 residues. V dropped 7 bases and J dropped 5 bases, with 20 bases sitting between them. Looked up from germline, CDR1 is SGHTA and CDR2 is FQGNSA. In DNA, the CDR3 is TGTGCCAGCAATGGTGGGACTTCGAGGATGGAGACCCAGTACTTC. Translation: CASNGGTSRMETQYF.

This clone was counted a few times. The chain has TRBV7-6 and TRBJ2-2; D call uncertain. The V and J ends lost 6 bases and 6 bases respectively, with 8 bases between them. The CDR3 runs to 12 residues. CDR1 and CDR2 from the germline V gene are SGHVS and FNYEAQ. As DNA, the CDR3 is TGTGCCAGCAGTCCACCATCCGGGGAGCTGTTTTTT. Protein sequence: CASSPPSGELFF.

The gene calls are TRBV30 and TRBJ1-5, with D possibly matching TRBD1 (6 bases). The CDR3 runs to 16 residues. V was clipped by 0 bases and J by 3 bases, with 15 bases between them. The germline V gene encodes CDR1 GTSNPN and CDR2 SVGIG (reference sequence). In nucleotides, the CDR3 is TGTGCCTGGAGTGTAGAATCAGGGGCCTTCAATCAGCCCCAGCATTTT. This sequence encodes CAWSVESGAFNQPQHF.

The chain combines TRBV5-5 with TRBJ1-1, with D possibly matching TRBD1 (5 bases). The V end lost 4 bases, the J end lost 5 bases, and 21 bases lay between the germline ends. CDR1 and CDR2 from the germline V gene are SGHKS and YYEKEE (reference sequence). The CDR3 runs to 16 residues. CDR3 residues: CASSHDIIRARTEAFF. For the CDR3, the DNA is TGTGCCAGCAGCCACGATATTATCAGGGCGAGAACTGAAGCTTTCTTT.

The V call is TRBV11-2, the J call TRBJ1-2, with 7 bases lining up with TRBD1. In germline, CDR1 is SGHAT, CDR2 FQNNGV. After removal of 3 bases from V and 4 bases from J, the junction contained 5 bases not matched to a gene. The CDR3 spans 14 residues. The chain's CDR3 is CASSLGQTIYGYTF. For the CDR3, the DNA is TGTGCCAGCAGCTTGGGACAGACAATCTATGGCTACACCTTC.

DNA for the CDR3: TGTGCCTGGAGTGGAGGAACAACTAATGAAAAACTGTTTTTT. Protein product: CAWSGGTTNEKLFF. The rearrangement joins TRBV30 to TRBJ1-4, with D hard to call. The CDR3 has 14 amino acids. V lost 1 base, J lost 0 bases, and 6 bases lay in between. Looked up from germline, CDR1 is GTSNPN and CDR2 is SVGIG (reference sequence).